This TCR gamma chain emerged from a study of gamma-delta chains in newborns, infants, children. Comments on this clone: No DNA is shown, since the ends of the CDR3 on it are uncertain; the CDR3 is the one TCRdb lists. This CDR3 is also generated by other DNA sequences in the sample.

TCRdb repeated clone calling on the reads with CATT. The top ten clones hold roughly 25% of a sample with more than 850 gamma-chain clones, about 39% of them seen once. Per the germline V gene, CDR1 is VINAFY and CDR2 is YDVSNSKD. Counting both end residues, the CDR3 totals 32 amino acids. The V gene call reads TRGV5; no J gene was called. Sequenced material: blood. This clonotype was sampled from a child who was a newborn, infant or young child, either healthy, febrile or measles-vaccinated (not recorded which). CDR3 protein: CATWDRRVIIRNSLAVEQHLLSQVSIGRIQHF.